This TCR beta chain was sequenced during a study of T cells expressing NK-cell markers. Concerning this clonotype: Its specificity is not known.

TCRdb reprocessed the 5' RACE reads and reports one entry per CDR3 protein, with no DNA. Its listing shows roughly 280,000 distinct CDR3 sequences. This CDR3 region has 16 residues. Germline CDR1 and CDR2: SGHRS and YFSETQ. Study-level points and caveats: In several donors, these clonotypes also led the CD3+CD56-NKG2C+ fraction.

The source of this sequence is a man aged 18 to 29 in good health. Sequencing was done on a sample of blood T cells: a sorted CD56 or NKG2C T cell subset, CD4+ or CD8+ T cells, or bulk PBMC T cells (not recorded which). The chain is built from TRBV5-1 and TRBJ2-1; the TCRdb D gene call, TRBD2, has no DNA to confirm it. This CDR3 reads CASSWGLAGVEDEQFF.